This passage covers 25 T cell receptor beta chains from one sample sequenced in a study of EBV T-cell therapy then PD-1 blockade in nasopharyngeal carcinoma. Their cognate antigens are unknown. The time point was: 266 days after commencement of treatment, after nivolumab therapy. Treatment defined: AdE1-LMPpoly-expanded autologous EBV-specific T-cell therapy followed by anti-PD-1 nivolumab. Only in-frame clones appear in the TCRdb table, and some are missing; sequencing was by immunoSEQ multiplex PCR. This table has around 19,000 clones, 84% appearing once. Sequenced here: CD8+ T cells from blood, sampled at roughly day 290 from a patient whose treatment included autologous EBV-specific T cells and nivolumab. These receptors were taken from a man in his forties or fifties with nasopharyngeal carcinoma.

This clone showed up just a few times. The chain carries TRBV6-5 and TRBJ1-1, with 9 bases fitting TRBD1. Germline CDR1 and CDR2: MNHEY and SVGAGI. J was trimmed by 3 bases and V by 7 bases; bases with no gene match: 6. This CDR3 comprises 14 residues. CDR3 sequence reads: CASTGDRADTEAFF. The CDR3, as DNA: TGTGCCAGCACGGGGGACAGGGCCGACACTGAAGCTTTCTTT.

This clone has at least ten counts. This chain connects TRBV4-3 to TRBJ2-7; 7 nucleotides align to TRBD2. The CDR3 spans 14 residues. V lost 0 bases, J lost 6 bases, and 5 bases stayed unmatched. In germline, CDR1 is LGHNA, CDR2 YSLEER. DNA of the CDR3: TGCGCCAGCAGCCAAGAAGCGGGGATCTCCGAGCAGTACTTC. It yields the protein CASSQEAGISEQYF.

CDR3 bases: TGTGCCAGCAGTGACTCGAACGGGGGCGGGGGTGAGCAGTTCTTC. Its translation is CASSDSNGGGGEQFF. The chain recombines TRBV6-4 with TRBJ2-1; D is perhaps TRBD2 (7 bases). V was trimmed by 0 bases and J by 9 bases, leaving 15 bases between them. The germline gives CDR1 MRHNA, CDR2 SNTAGT. This CDR3 is built from 15 residues.

The rearrangement links TRBV7-3 to TRBJ1-1; perhaps TRBD1 as D (6 bases). V gave up 4 bases and J gave up 3 bases, with 12 bases separating them. Germline-derived CDR1 and CDR2 are SGHTA and FQGTGA. This CDR3 is built from 14 residues. CDR3: CASSSQGLHTEAFF. The CDR3 coding sequence is TGTGCCAGCAGCTCACAGGGACTCCACACTGAAGCTTTCTTT.

This chain connects TRBV19 to TRBJ2-7, with D hard to call. V lost 3 bases and J 3 bases, leaving 15 bases between the germline ends. This CDR3 spans 15 amino acids. CDR1 is LNHDA and CDR2 is SQIVND in the germline V gene (reference sequence). DNA for the CDR3: TGTGCCAGTAGTATCGGATTTTCGCAGAGCTACGAGCAGTACTTC. Translated, it gives CASSIGFSQSYEQYF.

The chain is built from TRBV2 and TRBJ2-2; D is undetermined. This CDR3 is 15 amino acids long. Germline V CDR1 and CDR2: SNHLY, FYNNEI. Trimming took off 7 bases at V and 0 bases at J, with 12 bases between the two ends. The DNA of the CDR3 is TGTGCCAGCAAAGACACACAGTCGAACACCGGGGAGCTGTTTTTT. Residues: CASKDTQSNTGELFF. The whole variable domain, filled in from reference TRBV2 and TRBJ2-2, reads EPEVTQTPSHQVTQMGQEVILRCVPISNHLYFYWYRQILGQKVEFLVSFYNNEISEKSEIFDDQFSVERPDGSNFTLKIRSTKLEDSAMYFCASKDTQSNTGELFFGEGSRLTVL.

This chain connects TRBV12-3 or TRBV12-4 to TRBJ1-1; 7 nucleotides match TRBD1. The CDR3 extends over 13 amino acids. The V segment lost 5 bases and the J segment 9 bases; nucleotides outside the gene matches: 9. The CDR3 DNA follows: TGTGCCAGCAGTCCACCGGGACAGCCCAAAGCTTTCTTT. As protein: CASSPPGQPKAFF.

This chain joins TRBV5-3 and TRBJ1-5, with 9 bases identical to TRBD1. Being an ORF, TRBV5-3 has a function that is uncertain. The CDR3 length is 16 residues. Trimming at V came to 0 bases and at J to 4 bases, leaving 5 bases not matched to a gene. Here the CDR3 DNA reads TGTGCCAGAAGCTTGGAAGGGGACAGGGCTAATCAGCCCCAGCATTTT. The encoded protein is CARSLEGDRANQPQHF.

This rearrangement joins TRBV6-2 or TRBV6-3 to TRBJ2-1; D not resolved. This CDR3 has 12 amino acids. Trimming shortened V by 2 bases and J by 10 bases, and 9 bases separated the two germline ends. CDR1 is MNHEY, CDR2 SVGEGT, per germline. Here the CDR3 DNA reads TGTGCCAGCAGTTACCCCCCCAGGGAGCAGTTCTTC. Protein product: CASSYPPREQFF.

V gene TRBV6-2 or TRBV6-3 combines with J gene TRBJ1-2; D is unresolved. The CDR3 spans 11 residues. The germline V gene encodes CDR1 MNHEY and CDR2 SVGEGT. The V end lost 0 bases, the J end lost 7 bases, and 3 bases lay between the germline ends. The CDR3 loop is CASSYSVGYTF. Written as DNA, the CDR3 is TGTGCCAGCAGTTACTCCGTTGGCTACACCTTC.

V is TRBV11-1 and J is TRBJ2-7; the D is unclear. This CDR3 has 16 residues. Germline-derived CDR1 and CDR2 are SGHAT and FQDESV (reference sequence). V shed 5 bases and J shed 2 bases, with 19 bases lying between them. The DNA for the CDR3 is TGTGCCAGCAGCGAATCTCGGGCCCTCGCGACCTACGAGCAGTACTTC. Translating gives CASSESRALATYEQYF.

This rearrangement joins TRBV28 to TRBJ2-7; no reliable D call. From germline, CDR1 is MDHEN and CDR2 SYDVKM. Trimming stripped 5 bases from V and 0 bases from J, with 17 bases between. The CDR3 runs 16 residues. Here the CDR3 DNA reads TGTGCCAGCAGTATACCCCGCAGCTTTCACTCCTACGAGCAGTACTTC. Translating it yields CASSIPRSFHSYEQYF.

The V and J genes are TRBV29-1 and TRBJ2-7; 9 bases align to TRBD1. The V gene end was trimmed by 6 bases and the J gene end by 1 base; junction bases not matched to a gene: 4. CDR3 size: 13 residues. Germline V lookup: CDR1 SQVTM, CDR2 ANQGSEA. The CDR3: CSVRTGESYEQYF. Here the CDR3 DNA reads TGCAGCGTGAGGACAGGGGAATCCTACGAGCAGTACTTC.

This rearrangement joins TRBV5-1 to TRBJ2-6; D tentatively reads TRBD1 or TRBD2 (6 bases each). V gave up 4 bases and J gave up 0 bases, with 11 bases separating them. Germline CDR1 is SGHRS and CDR2 is YFSETQ. The CDR3 is 16 amino acids. CDR3 nucleotides: TGCGCCAGCAGCCCGGGGGCTTTCTCTGGGGCCAACGTCCTGACTTTC. This sequence encodes CASSPGAFSGANVLTF.

CDR3 in amino acids: CASSPGQGSDTQYF. Written as DNA, the CDR3 is TGTGCCAGCAGCCCGGGACAGGGCTCGGATACGCAGTATTTT. This chain joins TRBV7-8 and TRBJ2-3; 9 bases are a match to TRBD1. The CDR3 is 14 residues long. The germline gives CDR1 SGHVS, CDR2 FQNEAQ. With V trimmed by 5 bases and J by 6 bases, 6 bases remained unmatched.

The V gene is TRBV30, the J gene TRBJ2-1; the D call may be TRBD1 or TRBD2 (6 bases each). In germline, CDR1 is GTSNPN, CDR2 SVGIG (reference sequence). Between the trimmed V and J ends, which lost 3 bases and 5 bases, there was a span of 20 bases. CDR3 length: 16 residues. Here the CDR3 DNA reads TGTGCCTGGAGGACGCCTGGGGGGCGTACTGACAATGAGCAGTTCTTC. This sequence encodes CAWRTPGGRTDNEQFF.

This clone turned up a few times. The chain is built from TRBV7-9 and TRBJ2-1; D may be TRBD1 (6 bases). The CDR3 has 16 residues. With 4 bases removed from V and 0 bases from J, the gap between germline ends came to 13 bases. In germline, CDR1 is SEHNR, CDR2 FQNEAQ (reference sequence). This CDR3 is CASSYRDDSSYNEQFF. The CDR3 DNA sequence: TGTGCCAGCAGCTACAGGGACGATAGCTCCTACAATGAGCAGTTCTTC.

This clone was detected once. The chain recombines TRBV4-1 with TRBJ2-7; no clear D gene. V lost 1 base, J lost 0 bases, and 10 bases lay in between. The CDR3 has 15 amino acids. From germline, CDR1 is MGHRA and CDR2 YSYEKL. The CDR3 nucleotides are TGCGCCAGCAGCCAAGCTTCTCTGAGCTCCTACGAGCAGTACTTC. Protein product: CASSQASLSSYEQYF.

The rearrangement uses TRBV6-5 and TRBJ2-6, with 9 nucleotides matching TRBD2. Germline assignment: CDR1 MNHEY and CDR2 SVGAGI. This CDR3 comprises 15 residues. The V gene end was trimmed by 8 bases and the J gene end by 0 bases; junction bases not matched to a gene: 2. CDR3 coding DNA: TGTGCCAGCGCGGGGGGGAGCTCTGGGGCCAACGTCCTGACTTTC. This sequence encodes CASAGGSSGANVLTF.

The rearrangement uses TRBV7-6 and TRBJ1-1; D unresolved. Trimming left V 5 bases short and J 1 base short, with 11 bases between. The germline CDR1 and CDR2 sequences are SGHVS and FNYEAQ. The CDR3 extends over 14 amino acids. CDR3 in amino acids: CASSQTDANTEAFF. DNA of the CDR3: TGTGCCAGCAGCCAGACGGACGCGAACACTGAAGCTTTCTTT.

The V and J genes are TRBV12-3 or TRBV12-4 and TRBJ1-3; D call uncertain. Deletions cut 2 bases from V and 4 bases from J, with 3 bases between. The CDR3 totals 12 residues. Written as DNA, the CDR3 is TGTGCCAGCAGTTTAAACGGAAACACCATATATTTT. Its translation: CASSLNGNTIYF.

This chain links TRBV15 with TRBJ1-5; no clear D gene. The V end lost 5 bases, the J end lost 0 bases, and 23 bases lay between the germline ends. This CDR3 is built from 19 residues. The germline gives CDR1 LNHNV, CDR2 YYDKDF (reference sequence). DNA for the CDR3: TGTGCCACCAGCGCCCGGGTGGGCCAGGCGATGGATAGCAATCAGCCCCAGCATTTT. Its protein product is CATSARVGQAMDSNQPQHF. Full variable domain (missing parts from reference TRBV15 and TRBJ1-5): DAMVIQNPRYQVTQFGKPVTLSCSQTLNHNVMYWYQQKSSQAPKLLFHYYDKDFNNEADTPDNFQSRRPNTSFCFLDIRSPGLGDTAMYLCATSARVGQAMDSNQPQHFGDGTRLSIL.

The chain carries TRBV9 and TRBJ1-2; a possible D gene is TRBD1 (5 bases). CDR3 length: 16 amino acids. CDR1 SGDLS and CDR2 YYNGEE come from the germline V gene. V gave up 0 bases and J gave up 2 bases, with 14 bases separating them. For the CDR3, the DNA is TGTGCCAGCAGCGTAGGGTTGGGGGAACGGAACTATGGCTACACCTTC. Translating it yields CASSVGLGERNYGYTF.

V usage is TRBV4-3 and J usage is TRBJ2-7; D is unresolved. This CDR3 region has 15 residues. In germline, CDR1 is LGHNA, CDR2 YSLEER. Trimming stripped 0 bases from V and 4 bases from J, with 13 bases between. For the CDR3, the DNA is TGCGCCAGCAGCCAAGAAGCGAGTCGGGCATACGAGCAGTACTTC. It yields the protein CASSQEASRAYEQYF.

This sequence joins TRBV6-5 and TRBJ2-5, with D possibly being TRBD2 (7 bases). The germline CDR1 and CDR2 sequences are MNHEY and SVGAGI. The CDR3 is 15 amino acids. V was pared by 7 bases and J by 5 bases, with 20 bases between. The CDR3 DNA is TGTGCCAGCACTAAAGGGGGGGGGCCTCAGGAGACCCAGTACTTC. This translates into CASTKGGGPQETQYF.